Following are 10 T cell receptor beta chains from one sample sequenced in a study of CD8 T cells in Susac syndrome. RNA amounts of about 0.5 to 1 ug underwent reverse transcription with random hexamers. TCRdb redid the calling of the immunoSEQ multiplex PCR reads with MiXCR, one entry per CDR3 protein. The table lists 120,000 to 150,000 distinct CDR3 sequences, roughly 95% of them singletons, with over 0.07% in the top ten. The sequenced material came from CD4+ T cells from PBMCs. These receptors all come from a human donor in good health.

The chain links TRBV29-1 to TRBJ1-5; the match to TRBD1 covers 9 bases. J gave up 9 bases and V 4 bases, and 7 bases lay outside the gene matches. Germline V lookup: CDR1 SQVTM, CDR2 ANQGSEA. This CDR3 has 13 amino acids. CDR3 DNA sequence: TGCAGCGTTGGGGACAGGGTCCTTGGGCCCCAGCATTTT. Translation gives CSVGDRVLGPQHF.

The chain joins TRBV30 to TRBJ2-7; D call uncertain. This CDR3 has 11 residues. The germline V and J ends were trimmed by 2 bases and 4 bases, with 6 bases remaining between them. Germline assignment: CDR1 GTSNPN and CDR2 SVGIG (reference sequence). CDR3 region: CAWSPGYEQYF. CDR3 bases: TGTGCCTGGAGTCCCGGATACGAGCAGTACTTC. Based on the CDR3 plus reference TRBV30 and TRBJ2-7, the full variable domain is SQTIHQWPATLVQPVGSPLSLECTVEGTSNPNLYWYRQAAGRGLQLLFYSVGIGQISSEVPQNLSASRPQDRQFILSSKKLLLSDSGFYLCAWSPGYEQYFGPGTRLTVT.

V is TRBV11-2 and J is TRBJ1-2; no firm D call. The V end was cut by 4 bases, the J end by 2 bases, with 5 bases between. Per germline, CDR1 SGHAT and CDR2 FQNNGV. The CDR3 has 12 residues. The CDR3 bases are TGTGCCAGCAGCTCGGAAAACTATGGCTACACCTTC. Its translation is CASSSENYGYTF.

V and J are TRBV7-9 and TRBJ2-7; 8 nucleotides match TRBD2. This CDR3 spans 14 amino acids. Germline CDR1 and CDR2: SEHNR and FQNEAQ (reference sequence). The V segment lost 3 bases and the J segment 0 bases; nucleotides outside the gene matches: 1. CDR3 protein: CASSFSGVSYEQYF. CDR3 coding DNA: TGTGCCAGCAGCTTTAGCGGGGTCTCCTACGAGCAGTACTTC.

This clonotype is a singleton in its sample. The J gene is TRBJ2-3, the V gene TRBV27; TRBD2 matches at 11 bases. CDR1 is MNHEY and CDR2 is SMNVEV in the germline V gene (reference sequence). V gave up 7 bases and J gave up 3 bases; unmatched junction bases: 6. There are 15 residues in the CDR3. This CDR3 reads CASIAVAGGTDTQYF. CDR3 nucleotides: TGTGCCAGCATCGCAGTAGCGGGAGGGACAGATACGCAGTATTTT.

J is TRBJ1-2 and V is TRBV18, with TRBD1 matching over 8 bases. Looked up from germline, CDR1 is KGHSH and CDR2 is LQKENI. CDR3 size: 16 residues. After removal of 2 bases from V and 6 bases from J, the junction contained 11 bases not matched to a gene. The CDR3 nucleotides are TGTGCCAGCTCACCAGGGAGCACACAGGGGGTCAATGGCTACACCTTC. It encodes CASSPGSTQGVNGYTF.

This chain uses TRBV29-1 with TRBJ1-2; 8 bases align to TRBD1. The CDR3 extends over 13 amino acids. Germline CDR1 SQVTM, CDR2 ANQGSEA. With V trimmed by 5 bases and J by 7 bases, 9 bases remained unmatched. As DNA, the CDR3 is TGCAGCGTTTATCAGGGGGCGGGTAGTGGCTACACCTTC. This translates into CSVYQGAGSGYTF.

The chain employs TRBV7-6 and TRBJ2-3; D is ambiguous. The V end was cut by 0 bases, the J end by 5 bases, with 9 bases between. The germline CDR1 and CDR2 sequences are SGHVS and FNYEAQ. The CDR3 extends over 14 amino acids. The CDR3 DNA sequence: TGTGCCAGCAGCTTAGCCTTCTCGAGAGATACGCAGTATTTT. Translated: CASSLAFSRDTQYF.

V gene TRBV30 combines with J gene TRBJ1-3; D is perhaps TRBD1 (5 bases). Trimming left V 0 bases short and J 4 bases short, with 10 bases between. The CDR3 has 14 residues. CDR1 GTSNPN and CDR2 SVGIG come from the germline V gene (reference sequence). The CDR3 here is CAWSVGVAGNTIYF. The CDR3 nucleotides read TGTGCCTGGAGTGTAGGGGTTGCAGGAAACACCATATATTTT.

The chain has TRBV25-1 and TRBJ1-2, with no clear D. The germline gives CDR1 MGHDK, CDR2 SYGVNS. Trimming cost V 6 bases and J 2 bases, with 13 bases left between them. This CDR3 is built from 14 residues. The CDR3 spells CASRKDGKNYGYTF. The CDR3 DNA follows: TGTGCCAGCAGGAAGGACGGGAAAAACTATGGCTACACCTTC.